This TCR beta chain emerged from a study of blood T cell repertoires in COVID-19. Across the whole study: COVID-19 samples collected from the United States, Italy and Spain covered acute and convalescent phases. The cDNA or gDNA used as material had been derived from T cells, B-cell-depleted T cells, or PBMCs.

V was trimmed by 11 bases and J by 8 bases, leaving 13 bases between them. The CDR3 totals 11 residues. How the authors handled the data: Amplified reference gene primers provided the basis for estimating nucleated cell counts. Profiled with immunoSEQ multiplex PCR; TCRdb holds only in-frame clones, not every one. That table gives V, J and clone size, and the DNA gave D and trimming. The sample gives 50,000 to 60,000 clones, more than 70% of which show up once; 8.5% is in the top ten. The gene calls are TRBV23-1 and TRBJ2-1, with a possible D match to TRBD1 (5 bases). TRBV23-1 has ORF status, its function being uncertain. Sample: peripheral blood. The clonotype was recovered from a man in his sixties with active COVID-19. For the CDR3, the DNA is TGCGCCGTCATTAAGGGGTATGAGCAGTTCTTC. It encodes CAVIKGYEQFF.